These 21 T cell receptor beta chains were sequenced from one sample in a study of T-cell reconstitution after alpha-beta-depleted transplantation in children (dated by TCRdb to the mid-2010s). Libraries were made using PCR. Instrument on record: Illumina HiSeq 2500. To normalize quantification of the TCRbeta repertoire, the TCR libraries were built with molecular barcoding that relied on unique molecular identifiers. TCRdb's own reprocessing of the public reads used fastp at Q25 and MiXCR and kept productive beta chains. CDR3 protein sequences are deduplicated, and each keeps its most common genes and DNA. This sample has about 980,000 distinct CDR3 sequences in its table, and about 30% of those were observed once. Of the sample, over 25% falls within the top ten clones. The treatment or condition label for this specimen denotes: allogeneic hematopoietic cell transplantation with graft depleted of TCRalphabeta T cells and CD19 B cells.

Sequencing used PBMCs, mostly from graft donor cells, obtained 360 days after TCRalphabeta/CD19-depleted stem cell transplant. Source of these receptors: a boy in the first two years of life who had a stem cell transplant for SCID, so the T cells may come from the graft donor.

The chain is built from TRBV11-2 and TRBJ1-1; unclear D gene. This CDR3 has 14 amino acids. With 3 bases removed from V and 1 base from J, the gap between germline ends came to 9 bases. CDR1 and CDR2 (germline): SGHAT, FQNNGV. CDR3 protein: CASSLRAENTEAFF. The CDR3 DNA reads TGTGCCAGCAGCTTGCGCGCGGAGAACACTGAAGCTTTCTTT.

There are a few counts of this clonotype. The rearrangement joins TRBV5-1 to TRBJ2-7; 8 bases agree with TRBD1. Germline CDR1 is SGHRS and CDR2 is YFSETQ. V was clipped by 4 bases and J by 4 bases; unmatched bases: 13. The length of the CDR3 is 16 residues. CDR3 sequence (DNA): TGCGCCAGCAGCAGATTGCCGGGACAGGACTTGTACGAGCAGTACTTC. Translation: CASSRLPGQDLYEQYF.

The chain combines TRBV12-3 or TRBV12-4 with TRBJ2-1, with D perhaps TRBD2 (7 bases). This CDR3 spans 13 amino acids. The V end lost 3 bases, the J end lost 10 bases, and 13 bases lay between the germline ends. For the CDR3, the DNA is TGTGCCAGCAGTTTTTGGGGGGGCCGAGAGCAGTTCTTC. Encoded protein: CASSFWGGREQFF.

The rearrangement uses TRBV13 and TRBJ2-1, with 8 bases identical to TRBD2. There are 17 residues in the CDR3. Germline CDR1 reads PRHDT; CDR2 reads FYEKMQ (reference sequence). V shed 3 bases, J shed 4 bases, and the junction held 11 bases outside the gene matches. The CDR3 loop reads CASSFTRSRGAYNEQFF. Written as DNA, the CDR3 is TGTGCCAGCAGCTTCACCCGCTCGCGGGGGGCATACAATGAGCAGTTCTTC.

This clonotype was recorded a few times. The CDR3, as DNA: TGTGCCGAGGGACAGGCGAACACCGGGGAGCTGTTTTTT. Translation: CAEGQANTGELFF. The chain links TRBV6-2 or TRBV6-3 to TRBJ2-2; 8 bases are shared with TRBD1. The V gene end was trimmed by 11 bases and the J gene end by 0 bases; junction bases not matched to a gene: 2. The CDR3 runs 13 residues. The V gene's germline CDR1 is MNHEY and CDR2 SVGEGT.

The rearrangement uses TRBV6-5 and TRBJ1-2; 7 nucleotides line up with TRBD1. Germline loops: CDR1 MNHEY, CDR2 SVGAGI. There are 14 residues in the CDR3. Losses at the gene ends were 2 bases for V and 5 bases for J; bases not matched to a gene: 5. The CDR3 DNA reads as TGTGCCAGCAGTTACGACAGGGCCGCGTATGGCTACACCTTC. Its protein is CASSYDRAAYGYTF.

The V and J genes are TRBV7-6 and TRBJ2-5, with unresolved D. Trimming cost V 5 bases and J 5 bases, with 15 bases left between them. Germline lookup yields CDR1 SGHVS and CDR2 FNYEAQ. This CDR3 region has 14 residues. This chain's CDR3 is CASSEGSWMETQYF. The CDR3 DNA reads TGTGCCAGCAGCGAAGGTTCTTGGATGGAGACCCAGTACTTC. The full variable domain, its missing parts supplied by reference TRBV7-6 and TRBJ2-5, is GAGVSQSPRYKVTKRGQDVALRCDPISGHVSLYWYRQALGQGPEFLTYFNYEAQQDKSGLPNDRFSAERPEGSISTLTIQRTEQRDSAMYRCASSEGSWMETQYFGPGTRLLVL.

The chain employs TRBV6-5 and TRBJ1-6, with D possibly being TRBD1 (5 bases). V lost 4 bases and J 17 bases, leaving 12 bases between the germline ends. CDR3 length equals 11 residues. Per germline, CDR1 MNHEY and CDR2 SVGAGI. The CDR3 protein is CASSSGHIVHF. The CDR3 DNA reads TGTGCCAGCAGTTCCGGACATATCGTCCACTTT.

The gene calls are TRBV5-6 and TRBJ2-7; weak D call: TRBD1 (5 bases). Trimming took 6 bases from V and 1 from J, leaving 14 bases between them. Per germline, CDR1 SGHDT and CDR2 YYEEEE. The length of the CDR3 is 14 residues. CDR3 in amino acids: CASTSKSGSYEQYF. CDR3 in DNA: TGTGCCAGCACCTCGAAGTCAGGGTCCTACGAGCAGTACTTC.

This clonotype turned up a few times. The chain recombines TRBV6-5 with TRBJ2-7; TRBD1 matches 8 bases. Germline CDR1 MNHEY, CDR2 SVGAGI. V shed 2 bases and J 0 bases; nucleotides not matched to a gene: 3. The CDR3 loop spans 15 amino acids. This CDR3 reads CASSYVTGGSYEQYF. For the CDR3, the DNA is TGTGCCAGCAGTTACGTTACAGGGGGCTCCTACGAGCAGTACTTC.

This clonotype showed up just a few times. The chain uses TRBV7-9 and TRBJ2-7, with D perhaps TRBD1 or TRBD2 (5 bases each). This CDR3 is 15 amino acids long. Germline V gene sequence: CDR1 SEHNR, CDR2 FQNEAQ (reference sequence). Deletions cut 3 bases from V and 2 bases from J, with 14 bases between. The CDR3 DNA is TGTGCCAGCAGCTTTTCCCCCAGGGACCCCTACGAGCAGTACTTC. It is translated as CASSFSPRDPYEQYF.

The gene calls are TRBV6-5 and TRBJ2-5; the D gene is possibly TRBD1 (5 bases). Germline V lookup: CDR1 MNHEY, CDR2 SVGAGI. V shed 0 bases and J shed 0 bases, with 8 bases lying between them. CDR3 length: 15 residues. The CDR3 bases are TGTGCCAGCAGTTACTCGAGCAGGGACCAAGAGACCCAGTACTTC. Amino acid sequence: CASSYSSRDQETQYF.

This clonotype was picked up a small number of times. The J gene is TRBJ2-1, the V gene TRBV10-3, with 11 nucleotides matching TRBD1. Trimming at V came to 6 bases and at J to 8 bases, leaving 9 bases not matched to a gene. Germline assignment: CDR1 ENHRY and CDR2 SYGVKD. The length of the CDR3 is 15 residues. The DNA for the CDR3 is TGTGCCATCAGCGATAGGACAGGGGGCACAGATGAGCAGTTCTTC. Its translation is CAISDRTGGTDEQFF.

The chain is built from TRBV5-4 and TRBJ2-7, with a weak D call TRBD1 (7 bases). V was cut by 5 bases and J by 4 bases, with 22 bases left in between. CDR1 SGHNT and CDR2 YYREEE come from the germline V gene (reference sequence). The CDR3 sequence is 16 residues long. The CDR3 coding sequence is TGTGCCAGCAGTCGAGCAGGGGGGCAGGGGATGTACGAGCAGTACTTC. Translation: CASSRAGGQGMYEQYF.

The CDR3 spells CASSYLHEGGYTF. The CDR3 DNA follows: TGTGCCAGCAGTTACTTGCACGAGGGGGGCTACACCTTC. The chain has TRBV6-5 and TRBJ1-2; possible D gene TRBD1, 5 bases. There are 13 residues in the CDR3. V was clipped by 1 base and J by 8 bases, with 11 bases between them. CDR1 MNHEY and CDR2 SVGAGI come from the germline V gene.

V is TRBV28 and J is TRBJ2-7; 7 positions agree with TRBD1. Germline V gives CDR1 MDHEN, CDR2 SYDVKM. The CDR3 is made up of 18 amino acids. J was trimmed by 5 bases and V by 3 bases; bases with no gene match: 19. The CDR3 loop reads CASSFGANMKQGINEQYF. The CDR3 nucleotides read TGTGCCAGCAGTTTCGGGGCGAACATGAAACAGGGGATAAACGAGCAGTACTTC.

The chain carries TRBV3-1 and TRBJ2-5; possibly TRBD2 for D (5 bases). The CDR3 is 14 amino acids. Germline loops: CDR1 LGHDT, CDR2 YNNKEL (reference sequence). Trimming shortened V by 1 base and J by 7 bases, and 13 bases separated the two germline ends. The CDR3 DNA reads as TGTGCCAGCAGCCAAGGGACTTTACGGGGGACCCAGTACTTC. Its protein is CASSQGTLRGTQYF.

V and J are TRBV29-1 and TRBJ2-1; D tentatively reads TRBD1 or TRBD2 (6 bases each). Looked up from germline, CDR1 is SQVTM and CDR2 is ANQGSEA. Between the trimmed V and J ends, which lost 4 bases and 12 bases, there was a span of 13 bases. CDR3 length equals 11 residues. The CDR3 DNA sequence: TGCAGCGTTGCCGATGGGGGGCTGCAGTTCTTC. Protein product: CSVADGGLQFF.

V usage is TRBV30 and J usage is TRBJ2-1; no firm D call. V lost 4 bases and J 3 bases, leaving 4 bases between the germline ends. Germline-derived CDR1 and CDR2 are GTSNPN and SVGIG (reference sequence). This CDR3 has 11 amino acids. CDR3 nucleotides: TGTGCCTGGATCGTCTACAATGAGCAGTTCTTC. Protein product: CAWIVYNEQFF.

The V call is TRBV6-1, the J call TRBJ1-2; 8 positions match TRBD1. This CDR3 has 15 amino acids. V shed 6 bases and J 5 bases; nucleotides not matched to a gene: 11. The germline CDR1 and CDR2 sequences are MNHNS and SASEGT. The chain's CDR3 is CASSNRDRGGYGYTF. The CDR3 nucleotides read TGTGCCAGCAGCAACCGCGACAGGGGAGGATATGGCTACACCTTC.

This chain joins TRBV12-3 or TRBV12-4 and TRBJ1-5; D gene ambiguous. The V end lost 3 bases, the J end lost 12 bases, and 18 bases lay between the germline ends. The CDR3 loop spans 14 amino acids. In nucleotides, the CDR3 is TGTGCCAGCAGTTTTGGCCTAGGGTTTCGGGACCAGCATTTT. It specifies CASSFGLGFRDQHF.